These T cell receptor beta chains were read from a single sample in a study of blood T cell repertoires in COVID-19. Data came from immunoSEQ multiplex PCR; TCRdb stores just in-frame clones and leaves some out. This repertoire shows about 210,000 clones, roughly nine tenths found once; its top ten account for 1% to 1.5%. Input material: peripheral blood. These receptors all come from a man under 40 with acute or convalescent COVID-19. Each CDR3 is given with its conserved first and last residue. Each record gives: D gene, clone size, J gene, V gene, CDR3 protein, CDR3 DNA. The D gene is left open where the match is weak. Expanded clones are given a class, and other clones once, few, many or no size at all.

NA	NA	TRBJ2-2	TRBV5-5	CASSLEARVVVGELFF	TGTGCCAGCAGCTTGGAGGCCAGGGTAGTGGTCGGGGAGCTGTTTTTT
TRBD2	NA	TRBJ2-1	TRBV6-2/TRBV6-3	CASSYILAGHNEQFF	TGTGCCAGCAGTTACATCCTAGCGGGACACAATGAGCAGTTCTTC
NA	NA	TRBJ2-2	TRBV30	CAWSVRGPGALRGELFF	TGTGCCTGGAGTGTACGAGGGCCAGGGGCCCTAAGGGGGGAGCTGTTTTTT
NA	NA	TRBJ1-5	TRBV7-9	CASSLTAAPNQPQHF	TGTGCCAGCAGCTTAACCGCGGCGCCCAATCAGCCCCAGCATTTT
TRBD1	once	TRBJ1-1	TRBV6-4	CASSAGGTGSTEAFF	TGTGCCAGCAGTGCTGGGGGGACAGGTTCCACTGAAGCTTTCTTT
TRBD1	NA	TRBJ1-2	TRBV19	CASSIQGAAYGYTF	TGTGCCAGTAGTATCCAGGGGGCCGCCTATGGCTACACCTTC
NA	once	TRBJ2-2	TRBV7-3	CASSLTLNTGELFF	TGTGCCAGCAGCTTAACCCTGAACACCGGGGAGCTGTTTTTT
NA	NA	TRBJ2-1	TRBV5-1	CASLKETGLGEQFF	TGCGCCAGCTTAAAAGAAACAGGGTTAGGTGAGCAGTTCTTC
NA	many	TRBJ1-2	TRBV28	CASNTGQPYGYTF	TGTGCCAGCAATACCGGACAGCCCTATGGCTACACCTTC
TRBD1	few	TRBJ1-5	TRBV7-2	CASSPRTGTNQPQHF	TGTGCCAGCAGCCCCCGGACAGGGACGAATCAGCCCCAGCATTTT
NA	NA	TRBJ2-5	TRBV6-6	CASSYQTDQETQYF	TGTGCCAGCAGTTACCAGACAGACCAAGAGACCCAGTACTTC
NA	NA	TRBJ1-2	TRBV28	CASSSQRGGGFYGYTF	TGTGCCAGCAGTTCTCAACGAGGGGGGGGCTTCTATGGCTACACCTTC
NA	NA	TRBJ2-3	TRBV5-4	CASSLGLGTDTQYF	TGTGCCAGCAGCTTGGGACTGGGCACAGATACGCAGTATTTT
NA	NA	TRBJ1-2	TRBV19	CASSARDNTYGYTF	TGTGCCAGTAGTGCTCGGGACAACACGTATGGCTACACCTTC
TRBD2	NA	TRBJ2-5	TRBV6-2/TRBV6-3	CASSSGLAGETQYF	TGTGCCAGCAGCTCCGGACTAGCGGGAGAGACCCAGTACTTC
NA	once	TRBJ2-2	TRBV6-6	CASSPIRRGELFF	TGTGCCAGCAGCCCAATCCGTCGGGGGGAGCTGTTTTTT
NA	NA	TRBJ1-5	TRBV30	CAFYIGGSNQPQHF	TGTGCCTTCTACATAGGGGGTAGCAATCAGCCCCAGCATTTT
NA	NA	TRBJ1-1	TRBV5-6	CASSFGRTNTEAFF	TGTGCCAGCAGCTTTGGCCGGACTAACACTGAAGCTTTCTTT
NA	NA	TRBJ2-4	TRBV3-1/TRBV3-2	CASSQDVARGGANIQYF	TGTGCCAGCAGCCAAGATGTGGCGAGGGGAGGCGCAAACATTCAGTACTTC
NA	NA	TRBJ2-5	TRBV5-1	CASSLVEETQYF	TGCGCCAGCAGCTTGGTCGAAGAGACCCAGTACTTC
NA	NA	TRBJ1-2	TRBV7-8	CASSLDWQGHPTF	TGTGCCAGCAGCTTAGATTGGCAGGGACATCCCACCTTC
NA	NA	TRBJ1-1	TRBV7-9	CASSLTQSGTEAFF	TGTGCCAGCAGCTTAACTCAATCCGGGACTGAAGCTTTCTTT
NA	NA	TRBJ2-7	TRBV28	CASSQLRVSSYEQYF	TGTGCCAGCAGCCAGCTCCGGGTTAGCTCCTACGAGCAGTACTTC
NA	NA	TRBJ1-2	TRBV5-4	CASSLETGMRGYTF	TGTGCCAGCAGCTTGGAAACGGGAATGAGAGGCTACACCTTC
NA	NA	TRBJ2-7	TRBV5-1	CASSLIYRAYEQYF	TGCGCCAGCAGCTTAATCTACAGAGCCTACGAGCAGTACTTC
TRBD2	NA	TRBJ2-1	TRBV9	CASSPRGSGRDNEQFF	TGTGCCAGCAGCCCGAGGGGTAGCGGGAGAGACAATGAGCAGTTCTTC
TRBD1	once	TRBJ2-2	TRBV4-1	CASSQITPGTGGLLFF	TGCGCCAGCAGCCAAATTACCCCCGGGACAGGGGGTTTGCTGTTTTTT
NA	once	TRBJ1-1	TRBV19	CASSSSGHSNTEAFF	TGTGCCAGTAGTAGTTCGGGACATTCGAACACTGAAGCTTTCTTT
TRBD1	NA	TRBJ1-1	TRBV7-9	CASSLVRTGFTEAFF	TGTGCCAGCAGCTTAGTCCGGACAGGGTTCACTGAAGCTTTCTTT
TRBD1	NA	TRBJ1-1	TRBV6-6	CASTSHRGSTEAFF	TGTGCCAGCACCTCCCACAGGGGGAGCACTGAAGCTTTCTTT
TRBD1	once	TRBJ1-1	TRBV19	CASIRTGLNTEAFF	TGTGCCAGTATACGGACAGGGTTGAACACTGAAGCTTTCTTT
TRBD1	NA	TRBJ1-2	TRBV6-6	CASSPGTGTYGYTF	TGTGCCAGCAGCCCCGGGACAGGGACCTATGGCTACACCTTC
TRBD2	NA	TRBJ2-5	TRBV2	CATRLEAGVQETQYF	TGTGCCACCAGATTGGAAGCGGGGGTCCAAGAGACCCAGTACTTC
TRBD1	NA	TRBJ1-2	TRBV27	CASSLTGTGVYGYTF	TGTGCCAGCAGTTTAACCGGGACAGGGGTATATGGCTACACCTTC
TRBD2	NA	TRBJ2-3	TRBV5-1	CASTLLAGDPTDTQYF	TGCGCCAGCACCTTACTAGCGGGAGACCCCACAGATACGCAGTATTTT
TRBD1	NA	TRBJ1-6	TRBV4-2	CASSPRDRSSYNSPLHF	TGTGCCAGCAGCCCACGGGACAGGAGCTCCTATAATTCACCCCTCCACTTT
TRBD1	NA	TRBJ2-1	TRBV28	CASSLGAGGRDEQFF	TGTGCCAGCAGTTTAGGGGCAGGGGGCAGGGATGAGCAGTTCTTC
TRBD2	NA	TRBJ2-5	TRBV19	CASSIDGGARETQYF	TGTGCCAGTAGTATAGACGGGGGGGCCCGGGAGACCCAGTACTTC
NA	once	TRBJ2-7	TRBV2	CASSEAAGPYEQYF	TGTGCCAGCAGTGAAGCGGCGGGGCCCTACGAGCAGTACTTC
NA	NA	TRBJ1-2	TRBV28	CASSTGTHNYGYTF	TGTGCCAGCAGTACCGGGACACATAACTATGGCTACACCTTC
NA	once	TRBJ1-1	TRBV5-4	CASSPVGGLNTEAFF	TGTGCCAGCAGCCCAGTGGGGGGTTTGAACACTGAAGCTTTCTTT
TRBD1	NA	TRBJ1-3	TRBV5-1	CASSQQGPLNTIYF	TGCGCCAGCAGCCAACAGGGGCCCTTGAACACCATATATTTT
TRBD2	NA	TRBJ2-1	TRBV6-6	CASSSPPGGQFF	TGTGCCAGCAGTTCGCCGCCGGGGGGGCAGTTCTTC